This T cell receptor beta chain was recorded in a study of blood T cells in healthy people across ages. Only a few counts were recorded for this clonotype. Its antigen is unidentified. Study-level findings and limits: TCR beta diversity per million T cells fell roughly linearly with age.

Germline assignment: CDR1 MNHNS and CDR2 SASEGT. This CDR3 has 13 amino acids. With a J-beta primer mix and a sample-barcoded 5' primer, a second PCR ran about 7 to 12 cycles. MiXCR, applied by TCRdb to the 5' RACE reads, yields one record per CDR3 protein. The sample holds more than 1,000,000 distinct CDR3 sequences, approximately 26% seen once. Separately, the same data were catalogued under a study of T cells of mothers and their children.

V and J are TRBV6-1 and TRBJ2-5, with TRBD1 matching over 7 bases. The end of the DNA fits TRBJ2-1 better, so the J call may be wrong. Material for sequencing was blood. This TCR was sampled from a girl aged 2-10 years in good health. The CDR3 nucleotides read TGTGCCAGCAGTGAAGGGGACAGCAATGAGCAGTTCTTC. Amino acid sequence: CASSEGDSNEQFF.